This TCR beta chain appears in the sequencing data of a study of T cells in Graves' hyperthyroidism and ophthalmopathy. Study in general: Peripheral blood draws took place at initial diagnosis, ahead of any treatment.

This clonotype was seen more than once but under ten times. Antigen: not known. Broader study findings: Through a model of 13 V-J features, ophthalmopathy was separated from stable hyperthyroidism.

V lost 4 bases to trimming and J lost 5 bases, with 17 bases between them. Per germline, CDR1 MGHRA and CDR2 YSYEKL. This CDR3 comprises 15 residues. Researchers took RNA transcripts and amplified the TCR beta CDR3 regions from them. First-round RT-PCR with HTBI primers amplified the TCR CDR3 region. TCRdb itself ran the multiplex PCR reads through MiXCR, one entry per CDR3 protein. The sample shows around 700,000 distinct CDR3 sequences, 15% to 20% of them seen only once. Material: blood. The origin of this receptor is a woman between 45 and 60 years old with Graves' hyperthyroidism that later progressed to Graves' ophthalmopathy. The chain recombines TRBV4-1 with TRBJ1-1, with D unclear. The CDR3 bases are TGCGCCAGCAGCCCTGAGCCGGGTGCGAGGACTGAAGCTTTCTTT. Encoded protein: CASSPEPGARTEAFF.